The 20 T cell receptor beta chains below come from one sample, sequenced in a study of blood T cells in healthy people across ages (dated by TCRdb to between 2015 and 2017). Preparation of the library involved 5' RACE. A second about 7 to 12 cycle PCR used a sample-barcoded 5' primer and a J-beta primer mix. TCRdb reran the public reads through fastp at Q25 and MiXCR, keeping productive beta chains. Here each entry gathers all rows of one CDR3 protein and keeps the most common genes and DNA. Across this sample there are 1,800,000 or so distinct CDR3 sequences, with about two fifths seen only once. 23% of the sample is taken by the ten largest. Specimen: blood. The receptors were sampled from a human donor in good health.

The chain is built from TRBV28 and TRBJ2-2; 10 bases match TRBD1. This CDR3 spans 15 amino acids. V trimming: 6 bases; J trimming: 6 bases; junction bases outside the gene matches: 7. Per the germline V gene, CDR1 is MDHEN and CDR2 is SYDVKM. Written as DNA, the CDR3 is TGTGCCAGCAGCCGTAGGACAGGGGGGCCCGGGGAGCTGTTTTTT. Translating gives CASSRRTGGPGELFF.

This clonotype was counted only a few times. The CDR3 bases are TGTGCCAGCAGTAACAGGGACGAGACGCGGGAAGCTTTCTTT. It yields the protein CASSNRDETREAFF. The chain employs TRBV27 and TRBJ1-1; the D gene is possibly TRBD1 (6 bases). This CDR3 has 14 residues. The germline V gene has CDR1 MNHEY and CDR2 SMNVEV (reference sequence). V was cut by 5 bases and J by 8 bases, with 18 bases left in between.

Comment on this clonotype: With a much larger clone just one base away, this may be a read error. The chain joins TRBV12-3 or TRBV12-4 to TRBJ2-2; D call uncertain. The CDR3 is made up of 13 amino acids. The CDR3 reads CGSSLGYTGELFF. The CDR3 DNA reads as TGTGGCAGCAGTTTGGGATACACCGGGGAGCTGTTTTTT.

The chain links TRBV10-3 to TRBJ1-5; D remains ambiguous. From germline, CDR1 is ENHRY and CDR2 SYGVKD. V dropped 6 bases and J dropped 7 bases, with 16 bases sitting between them. The CDR3 covers 14 residues. This CDR3 is CAIREELVGQPQHF. In DNA, the CDR3 is TGTGCCATCAGGGAAGAACTAGTCGGCCAGCCCCAGCATTTT.

The rearrangement joins TRBV5-1 to TRBJ2-1; D possibly corresponds to TRBD2 (6 bases). Germline V gives CDR1 SGHRS, CDR2 YFSETQ. CDR3 size: 15 residues. V lost 0 bases to trimming and J lost 8 bases, with 15 bases between them. CDR3 sequence reads: CASSLASGRLDEQFF. The CDR3 DNA is TGCGCCAGCAGCTTGGCCTCGGGGAGGCTGGATGAGCAGTTCTTC.

This rearrangement joins TRBV20-1 to TRBJ2-4; 14 bases match TRBD2. The J call is uncertain, as TRBJ2-7 better fits the DNA end. Germline loops: CDR1 DFQATT, CDR2 SNEGSKA (reference sequence). CDR3 size: 15 residues. This CDR3 reads CSARKPGLAGDEQYF. The CDR3 DNA sequence: TGCAGTGCTAGGAAACCGGGACTAGCGGGGGACGAGCAGTACTTC.

V and J are TRBV2 and TRBJ2-3; D perhaps matches TRBD1 (6 bases). Trimming shortened V by 6 bases and J by 2 bases, and 15 bases separated the two germline ends. The CDR3 contains 15 residues. CDR1 is SNHLY and CDR2 is FYNNEI in the germline V gene. CDR3 sequence: CASRGTQLYTDTQYF. In DNA form, the CDR3 reads TGTGCCAGCAGGGGGACACAGTTATACACAGATACGCAGTATTTT.

This rearrangement joins TRBV20-1 to TRBJ1-2; D perhaps matches TRBD1 (5 bases). The CDR3 sequence is 15 residues long. Germline lookup yields CDR1 DFQATT and CDR2 SNEGSKA (reference sequence). Trimming took off 5 bases at V and 4 bases at J, with 20 bases between the two ends. The chain's CDR3 is CSARGGDLRGYGYTF. CDR3 nucleotides: TGCAGTGCTCGAGGTGGGGACCTCCGAGGCTATGGCTACACCTTC.

This chain links TRBV6-5 with TRBJ1-2; D call uncertain. The CDR3 consists of 13 residues. Germline CDR1 is MNHEY and CDR2 is SVGAGI. Trimming took off 6 bases at V and 5 bases at J, with 13 bases between the two ends. The CDR3 loop is CASRIEERYGYTF. Written as DNA, the CDR3 is TGTGCCAGCAGGATCGAGGAGAGATATGGCTACACCTTC.

This sequence joins TRBV10-3 and TRBJ2-7; a possible D gene is TRBD2 (5 bases). The CDR3 sequence is 17 residues long. Trimming stripped 0 bases from V and 0 bases from J, with 15 bases between. Per the germline V gene, CDR1 is ENHRY and CDR2 is SYGVKD. CDR3 loop: CAISESGLRVFSYEQYF. In nucleotides, the CDR3 is TGTGCCATCAGTGAGTCGGGATTGAGGGTATTCTCCTACGAGCAGTACTTC.

To note about this clonotype: A clone one base away is much larger, so this may be a read error. V usage is TRBV29-1 and J usage is TRBJ2-3, with 12 bases identical to TRBD2. The CDR3 runs to 14 residues. Germline V gene lookup returns CDR1 SQVTM and CDR2 ANQGSEA. The CDR3 nucleotides are TGCGGCGTTGAGACTAGCGGGGGTACAGATACGCAGTATTTT. It yields the protein CGVETSGGTDTQYF.

V usage is TRBV7-2 and J usage is TRBJ2-5; possibly TRBD2 for D (6 bases). The germline CDR1 and CDR2 sequences are SGHTA and FQGNSA. This CDR3 is 15 amino acids long. Trimming stripped 0 bases from V and 4 bases from J, with 12 bases between. CDR3 in DNA: TGTGCCAGCAGCTTAGCCCCGGTGGGGGGAGAGACCCAGTACTTC. The encoded protein is CASSLAPVGGETQYF.

V is TRBV6-2 or TRBV6-3 and J is TRBJ2-7, with TRBD2 identical over 10 bases. Per the germline V gene, CDR1 is MNHEY and CDR2 is SVGEGT. This CDR3 spans 15 amino acids. V shed 6 bases and J 4 bases; nucleotides not matched to a gene: 9. In DNA, the CDR3 is TGTGCCAGCAGCACCATAGCGGGGGGATCATACGAGCAGTACTTC. Translated, it gives CASSTIAGGSYEQYF.

On this clonotype: This may be a read error: a much more frequent sequence differs by one nucleotide. The CDR3 loop reads CASSPGPSREKLFF. For the CDR3, the DNA is TGTGCCAGCAGCCCGGGGCCCTCACGGGAAAAACTGTTTTTT. V gene TRBV7-9 combines with J gene TRBJ1-4; TRBD1 might be the D (5 bases). In germline, CDR1 is SEHNR, CDR2 FQNEAQ (reference sequence). Trimming left V 5 bases short and J 8 bases short, with 15 bases between. The CDR3 runs to 14 residues.

In this sample, this clonotype turned up many times. The chain joins TRBV12-3 or TRBV12-4 to TRBJ2-7; 8 bases agree with TRBD2. The V and J ends lost 4 bases and 5 bases, in that order; junction bases with no gene match: 7. The CDR3 contains 14 residues. The CDR3 sequence: CASSSGGTFHEQYF. Written as DNA, the CDR3 is TGTGCCAGCAGTTCGGGGGGGACGTTCCACGAGCAGTACTTC.

J is TRBJ2-1 and V is TRBV11-1; TRBD1 or TRBD2 may be the D gene (5 bases each). The CDR3 runs 14 residues. Germline V gene lookup returns CDR1 SGHAT and CDR2 FQDESV (reference sequence). V lost 1 base, J lost 12 bases, and 16 bases lay in between. CDR3 in amino acids: CASSLDWLAGRQFF. CDR3 coding DNA: TGTGCCAGCAGCTTAGATTGGCTAGCAGGGAGGCAGTTCTTC.

The V call is TRBV5-4, the J call TRBJ2-3, with TRBD2 identical over 7 bases. V was pared by 5 bases and J by 5 bases, with 11 bases of the junction left unmatched. Looked up from germline, CDR1 is SGHNT and CDR2 is YYREEE (reference sequence). The CDR3 has 15 amino acids. The CDR3 DNA reads TGTGCCAGCAGAAATGGACTAGTAAAAGGAGATACGCAGTATTTT. Amino acids: CASRNGLVKGDTQYF. The full variable domain, with the rest looked up from reference TRBV5-4 and TRBJ2-3, is ETGVTQSPTHLIKTRGQQVTLRCSSQSGHNTVSWYQQALGQGPQFIFQYYREEENGRGNFPPRFSGLQFPNYSSELNVNALELDDSALYLCASRNGLVKGDTQYFGPGTRLTVL.

The chain employs TRBV2 and TRBJ2-3; tentatively, D is TRBD1 (7 bases). The germline V gene encodes CDR1 SNHLY and CDR2 FYNNEI. The CDR3 is 14 residues long. V was pared by 11 bases and J by 2 bases, with 17 bases between. The CDR3 DNA sequence: TGTGCCGGTAACAGGGGAGGCTTCACAGATACGCAGTATTTT. It yields the protein CAGNRGGFTDTQYF.

This clonotype occurred a few times. The chain joins TRBV29-1 to TRBJ2-1, with 10 bases lining up with TRBD2. V shed 5 bases and J 2 bases; nucleotides not matched to a gene: 9. This CDR3 has 16 amino acids. Germline V gene data show CDR1 as SQVTM and CDR2 as ANQGSEA. CDR3 DNA: TGCAGCGTTAGGACTAGCGGAAAATACCCCTACAATGAGCAGTTCTTC. Protein: CSVRTSGKYPYNEQFF.

A few counts support this clonotype. The gene calls are TRBV7-2 and TRBJ2-7; TRBD1 matches at 8 bases. Germline CDR1 is SGHTA and CDR2 is FQGNSA. Trimming took 5 bases from V and 2 from J; bases not matched to a gene: 11. The length of the CDR3 is 16 residues. The DNA of the CDR3 is TGTGCCAGCAGCGGATACAGGGGGAAAAGTCCCTACGAGCAGTACTTC. This sequence encodes CASSGYRGKSPYEQYF.